A single sample gave rise to the 23 T cell receptor beta chains below, sequenced in a study of cytomegalovirus exposure and HLA in healthy donors. The PCR was carried out with 60 Vbeta primers and 13 Jbeta primers. The assay was immunoSEQ multiplex PCR, and TCRdb's table has in-frame clones only and misses some. The sample holds roughly 74,000 clones. Sequencing was carried out using PBMCs. These receptors came from a female donor in good health and CMV-seropositive.

The chain combines TRBV28 with TRBJ2-5, with D perhaps matching TRBD2 (6 bases). The V end lost 3 bases, the J end lost 0 bases, and 14 bases lay between the germline ends. Germline CDR1 reads MDHEN; CDR2 reads SYDVKM. CDR3 length: 16 amino acids. CDR3 bases: TGTGCCAGCAGTTTCTATATTGGGGGGTACCAAGAGACCCAGTACTTC. This gives the protein CASSFYIGGYQETQYF.

The genes are TRBV18 and TRBJ1-2; D unresolved. Per germline, CDR1 KGHSH and CDR2 LQKENI. V gave up 2 bases and J gave up 2 bases, with 9 bases separating them. The CDR3 length is 14 residues. CDR3 in amino acids: CASSPANSNYGYTF. The CDR3 DNA is TGTGCCAGCTCACCAGCGAACAGCAACTATGGCTACACCTTC.

The chain employs TRBV19 and TRBJ1-1; D is possibly TRBD1 (6 bases). CDR1 is LNHDA, CDR2 SQIVND, per germline (reference sequence). The CDR3 loop spans 14 amino acids. V lost 1 base and J lost 2, with 8 bases in between. CDR3 protein: CASSIGQANTEAFF. CDR3 in DNA: TGTGCCAGTAGTATAGGACAGGCTAACACTGAAGCTTTCTTT.

V usage is TRBV6-1 and J usage is TRBJ2-5, with 8 bases matching TRBD2. The V gene end was trimmed by 11 bases and the J gene end by 4 bases; junction bases not matched to a gene: 12. Germline V gene lookup returns CDR1 MNHNS and CDR2 SASEGT. The CDR3 loop spans 14 amino acids. DNA for the CDR3: TGTGCCTCGTCTCGGGGGGGGGCCGGAGAGACCCAGTACTTC. Its translation: CASSRGGAGETQYF.

The chain carries TRBV4-3 and TRBJ1-4, with 8 bases lining up with TRBD1. The ends lost 4 bases at V and 4 bases at J; junction bases unmatched: 2. The CDR3 runs to 14 residues. Germline CDR1 is LGHNA and CDR2 is YSLEER. In DNA, the CDR3 is TGCGCCAGCAGCCCCAGGGGGCGTAATGAAAAACTGTTTTTT. Encoded protein: CASSPRGRNEKLFF.

This rearrangement joins TRBV2 to TRBJ1-2; no clear D. This CDR3 is 13 amino acids long. Trimming removed 8 bases from V and 3 bases from J, with 13 bases in between. Germline V CDR1 and CDR2: SNHLY, FYNNEI. This chain's CDR3 is CASGFGSDYGYTF. CDR3 in DNA: TGTGCCAGCGGCTTCGGGTCCGACTATGGCTACACCTTC.

The CDR3 nucleotides read TGTGCCAGTAGTACACGACAGGATCCGACCAACTATGGCTACACCTTC. Residues: CASSTRQDPTNYGYTF. The chain has TRBV19 and TRBJ1-2; D might be TRBD1 (6 bases). Looked up from germline, CDR1 is LNHDA and CDR2 is SQIVND (reference sequence). CDR3 length equals 16 residues. Trimming cost V 4 bases and J 2 bases, with 17 bases left between them.

J is TRBJ2-3 and V is TRBV29-1; 7 nucleotides agree with TRBD1. CDR3 size: 15 residues. Germline V gives CDR1 SQVTM, CDR2 ANQGSEA. V gave up 3 bases and J gave up 1 base; unmatched junction bases: 7. CDR3: CSVDKTGYGTDTQYF. The CDR3 DNA is TGCAGCGTTGATAAGACAGGGTATGGCACAGATACGCAGTATTTT.

Details on this clone: In the same sample, other DNA sequences code for this CDR3. V usage is TRBV5-1 and J usage is TRBJ2-3; D gene uncertain. The CDR3 sequence is 14 residues long. The germline V gene encodes CDR1 SGHRS and CDR2 YFSETQ. Trimming cost V 0 bases and J 0 bases, with 5 bases left between them. Written as DNA, the CDR3 is TGCGCCAGCAGCTTGGCAGGTAGCACAGATACGCAGTATTTT. Protein: CASSLAGSTDTQYF.

The rearrangement links TRBV19 to TRBJ2-7, with 7 bases lining up with TRBD2. Germline loops: CDR1 LNHDA, CDR2 SQIVND (reference sequence). J lost 1 base, V lost 8 bases, and 5 bases had no gene match. The CDR3 loop spans 13 amino acids. The CDR3 loop is CASSGLQSYEQYF. Here the CDR3 DNA reads TGTGCCAGTTCGGGACTACAGTCCTACGAGCAGTACTTC. The whole variable domain, remainder taken from reference TRBV19 and TRBJ2-7, is DGGITQSPKYLFRKEGQNVTLSCEQNLNHDAMYWYRQDPGQGLRLIYYSQIVNDFQKGDIAEGYSVSREKKESFPLTVTSAQKNPTAFYLCASSGLQSYEQYFGPGTRLTVT.

V usage is TRBV4-2 and J usage is TRBJ2-3; D call uncertain. The CDR3 has 13 residues. V was clipped by 0 bases and J by 6 bases, with 7 bases between them. The germline CDR1 and CDR2 sequences are LGHNA and YNFKEQ. The CDR3, as DNA: TGTGCCAGCAGCCAAGATGAGGTGGATACGCAGTATTTT. Protein product: CASSQDEVDTQYF.

The chain is built from TRBV11-2 and TRBJ1-2; D possibly corresponds to TRBD1 (5 bases). This CDR3 contains 15 residues. The germline CDR1 and CDR2 sequences are SGHAT and FQNNGV. Trimming took 6 bases from V and 7 from J, leaving 21 bases between them. The CDR3 DNA reads TGTGCCAGCAGGGAAGCGGGACGGACAACGGGTGGCTACACCTTC. As protein: CASREAGRTTGGYTF.

The chain has TRBV28 and TRBJ2-2, with 12 bases aligning to TRBD2. CDR3 length equals 17 residues. CDR1 is MDHEN, CDR2 SYDVKM, per germline. Trimming cost V 5 bases and J 7 bases; bases outside gene matches: 11. CDR3 amino acids: CASSPLLAGGPFGELFF. Written as DNA, the CDR3 is TGTGCCAGCAGTCCCCTTCTAGCGGGAGGGCCGTTCGGGGAGCTGTTTTTT.

V and J are TRBV25-1 and TRBJ2-3; 9 nucleotides align to TRBD1. The V gene's germline CDR1 is MGHDK and CDR2 SYGVNS. The CDR3 length is 15 residues. After removal of 4 bases from V and 6 bases from J, the junction contained 8 bases not matched to a gene. CDR3 DNA: TGTGCCAGCAGTGCACGGGACAGGGTCGGGGATACGCAGTATTTT. Translating it yields CASSARDRVGDTQYF.

V usage is TRBV10-1 and J usage is TRBJ2-2; D ambiguous. V gave up 4 bases and J gave up 7 bases, with 7 bases separating them. The V gene's germline CDR1 is WNHNN and CDR2 SYGVQD (reference sequence). There are 12 residues in the CDR3. CDR3 in DNA: TGCGCCAGCAGTGCAAAAAACGGGGAGCTGTTTTTT. It codes for CASSAKNGELFF.

The chain links TRBV7-6 to TRBJ1-4, with D possibly being TRBD1 (6 bases). Germline V gives CDR1 SGHVS, CDR2 FNYEAQ. The CDR3 is made up of 15 amino acids. The ends were cut back, 0 bases at V and 14 bases at J, with 19 bases in the middle. CDR3 bases: TGTGCCAGCAGCTTAGCCGCAAGACAGGCTGACTTTCTGTTTTTT. Translating it yields CASSLAARQADFLFF.

This rearrangement joins TRBV6-5 to TRBJ2-1; TRBD2 might be the D (5 bases). Germline values: CDR1 MNHEY, CDR2 SVGAGI. CDR3 length equals 13 residues. V lost 4 bases to trimming and J lost 10 bases, with 14 bases between them. Here the CDR3 DNA reads TGTGCCAGCAGTTCAACCCGACCGGGAGAGCAGTTCTTC. Protein sequence: CASSSTRPGEQFF.

A note on this clone: Other DNA sequences in the sample encode the same CDR3. V gene TRBV11-2 combines with J gene TRBJ2-7; a weak D match, TRBD1 (5 bases). CDR1 SGHAT and CDR2 FQNNGV come from the germline V gene. Trimming took off 1 base at V and 3 bases at J, with 7 bases between the two ends. The CDR3 has 13 residues. The CDR3 region is CASSLGQFYEQYF. In DNA form, the CDR3 reads TGTGCCAGCAGCTTAGGACAGTTCTACGAGCAGTACTTC.

The chain joins TRBV5-1 to TRBJ1-2, with D uncertain. Germline CDR1 is SGHRS and CDR2 is YFSETQ. This CDR3 has 12 amino acids. V was cut by 3 bases and J by 5 bases, with 8 bases left in between. In DNA form, the CDR3 reads TGCGCCAGCAGCTCCGGTAGTTATGGCTACACCTTC. This translates into CASSSGSYGYTF.

This chain uses TRBV2 with TRBJ1-1; D is perhaps TRBD1 (6 bases). Germline CDR1 is SNHLY and CDR2 is FYNNEI. There are 14 residues in the CDR3. Trimming left V 8 bases short and J 5 bases short, with 18 bases between. The CDR3 reads CASLNQGGGTEAFF. CDR3 nucleotide sequence: TGTGCCAGCCTAAACCAGGGAGGGGGGACTGAAGCTTTCTTT.

The V gene is TRBV19, the J gene TRBJ2-1; a weak D match, TRBD2 (6 bases). The germline CDR1 and CDR2 sequences are LNHDA and SQIVND (reference sequence). Trimming removed 4 bases at V and 8 bases at J, with 24 bases between. The CDR3 has 17 residues. CDR3 in amino acids: CASSTSAGTAISDEQFF. The CDR3 DNA is TGTGCCAGTAGTACCTCAGCCGGGACTGCTATTAGCGATGAGCAGTTCTTC.

The J gene is TRBJ1-1, the V gene TRBV7-2; 8 bases match TRBD1. Per germline, CDR1 SGHTA and CDR2 FQGNSA. The CDR3 length is 17 residues. Trimming removed 2 bases from V and 2 bases from J; junction bases left unmatched: 10. The DNA for the CDR3 is TGTGCCAGCAGCTTAAGGGGTCAGGGGGCGGTAAACACTGAAGCTTTCTTT. The encoded protein is CASSLRGQGAVNTEAFF.

The chain couples TRBV30 to TRBJ1-2, with TRBD1 matching over 7 bases. The CDR3 sequence is 13 residues long. Losses at the gene ends were 2 bases for V and 7 bases for J; bases not matched to a gene: 7. The germline V gene encodes CDR1 GTSNPN and CDR2 SVGIG (reference sequence). The DNA for the CDR3 is TGTGCCTGGAGTTTAAAGGGGGCAATTGGCTACACCTTC. This gives the protein CAWSLKGAIGYTF.